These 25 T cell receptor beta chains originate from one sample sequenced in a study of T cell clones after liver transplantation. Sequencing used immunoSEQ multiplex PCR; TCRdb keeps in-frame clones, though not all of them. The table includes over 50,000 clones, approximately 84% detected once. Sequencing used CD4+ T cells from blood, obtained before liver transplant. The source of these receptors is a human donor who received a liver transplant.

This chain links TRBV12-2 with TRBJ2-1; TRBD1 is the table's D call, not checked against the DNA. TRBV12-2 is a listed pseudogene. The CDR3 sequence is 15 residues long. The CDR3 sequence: CASRHPGQGGDEQFF. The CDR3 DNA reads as TGTGCAAGTCGCCATCCCGGACAGGGGGGCGATGAGCAGTTCTTC.

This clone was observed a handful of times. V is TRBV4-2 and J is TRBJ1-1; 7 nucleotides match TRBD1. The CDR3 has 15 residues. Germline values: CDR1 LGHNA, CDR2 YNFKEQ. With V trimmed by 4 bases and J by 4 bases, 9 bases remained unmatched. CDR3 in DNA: TGTGCCAGCAGCCGACAGGGCGGAGTGGCCACTGAAGCTTTCTTT. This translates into CASSRQGGVATEAFF.

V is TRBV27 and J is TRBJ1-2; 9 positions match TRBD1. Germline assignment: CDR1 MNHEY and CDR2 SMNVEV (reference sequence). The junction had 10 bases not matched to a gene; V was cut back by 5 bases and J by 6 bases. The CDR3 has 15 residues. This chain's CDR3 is CASSKREQGANGYTF. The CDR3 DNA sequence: TGTGCCAGCAGTAAGAGGGAACAGGGGGCAAATGGCTACACCTTC.

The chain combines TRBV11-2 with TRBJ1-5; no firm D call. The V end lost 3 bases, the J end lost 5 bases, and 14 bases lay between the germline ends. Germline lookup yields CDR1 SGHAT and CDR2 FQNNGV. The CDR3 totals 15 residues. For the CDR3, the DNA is TGTGCCAGCAGCTTTAGTTCGGCGGTAGATCAGCCCCAGCATTTT. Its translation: CASSFSSAVDQPQHF.

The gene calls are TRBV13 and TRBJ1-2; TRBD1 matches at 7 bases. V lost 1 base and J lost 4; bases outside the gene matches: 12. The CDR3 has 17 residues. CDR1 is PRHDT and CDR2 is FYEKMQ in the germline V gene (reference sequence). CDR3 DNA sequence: TGTGCCAGCAGCTTAGTCCGACAGGGAAAGCACCCCTATGGCTACACCTTC. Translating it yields CASSLVRQGKHPYGYTF.

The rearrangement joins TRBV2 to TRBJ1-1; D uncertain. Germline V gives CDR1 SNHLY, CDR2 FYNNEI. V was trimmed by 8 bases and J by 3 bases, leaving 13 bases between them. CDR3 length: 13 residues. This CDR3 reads CASGFGSYTEAFF. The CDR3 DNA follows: TGTGCCAGCGGGTTCGGGAGCTACACTGAAGCTTTCTTT.

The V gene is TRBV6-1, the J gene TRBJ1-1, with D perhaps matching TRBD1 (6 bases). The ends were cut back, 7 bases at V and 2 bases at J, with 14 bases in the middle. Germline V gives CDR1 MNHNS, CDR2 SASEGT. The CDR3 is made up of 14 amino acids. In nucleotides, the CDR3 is TGTGCCAGCAAGCCGGGGGGGCCAAACACTGAAGCTTTCTTT. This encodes CASKPGGPNTEAFF.

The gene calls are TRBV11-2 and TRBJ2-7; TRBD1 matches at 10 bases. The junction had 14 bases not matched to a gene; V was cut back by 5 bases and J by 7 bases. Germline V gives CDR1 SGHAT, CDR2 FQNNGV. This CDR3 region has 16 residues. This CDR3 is CASSRQGARAIEEQYF. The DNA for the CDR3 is TGTGCCAGCAGCCGACAGGGGGCGAGGGCCATTGAAGAGCAGTACTTC.

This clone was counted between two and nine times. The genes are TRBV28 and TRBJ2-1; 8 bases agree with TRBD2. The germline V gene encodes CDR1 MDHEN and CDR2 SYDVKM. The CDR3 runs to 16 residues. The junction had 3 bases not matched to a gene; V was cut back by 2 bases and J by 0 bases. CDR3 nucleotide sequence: TGTGCCAGCAGTTTACGGGGACTAGACTCCTACAATGAGCAGTTCTTC. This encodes CASSLRGLDSYNEQFF. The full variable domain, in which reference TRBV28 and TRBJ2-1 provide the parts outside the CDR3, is DVKVTQSSRYLVKRTGEKVFLECVQDMDHENMFWYRQDPGLGLRLIYFSYDVKMKEKGDIPEGYSVSREKKERFSLILESASTNQTSMYLCASSLRGLDSYNEQFFGPGTRLTVL.

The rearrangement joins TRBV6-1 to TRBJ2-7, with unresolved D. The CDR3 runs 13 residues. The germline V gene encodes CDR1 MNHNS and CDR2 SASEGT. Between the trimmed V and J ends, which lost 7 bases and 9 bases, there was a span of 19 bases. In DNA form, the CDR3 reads TGTGCCAGCATCCCAGAGAAACGGAGTACGCAGTACTTC. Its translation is CASIPEKRSTQYF.

The CDR3 loop is CASSVATRSGTQYF. CDR3 DNA: TGTGCCAGCAGCGTAGCTACGCGTAGCGGTACTCAGTATTTT. This chain links TRBV9 with TRBJ2-3, with D perhaps TRBD2 (6 bases). In germline, CDR1 is SGDLS, CDR2 YYNGEE. V gave up 0 bases and J gave up 12 bases, with 17 bases separating them. This CDR3 is built from 14 residues.

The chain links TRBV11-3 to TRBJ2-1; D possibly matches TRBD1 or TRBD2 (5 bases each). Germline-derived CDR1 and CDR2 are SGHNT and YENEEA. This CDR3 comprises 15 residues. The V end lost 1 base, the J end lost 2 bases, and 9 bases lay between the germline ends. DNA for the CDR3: TGTGCCAGCAGCTTAGGGGACCCCGCCTACAATGAGCAGTTCTTC. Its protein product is CASSLGDPAYNEQFF.

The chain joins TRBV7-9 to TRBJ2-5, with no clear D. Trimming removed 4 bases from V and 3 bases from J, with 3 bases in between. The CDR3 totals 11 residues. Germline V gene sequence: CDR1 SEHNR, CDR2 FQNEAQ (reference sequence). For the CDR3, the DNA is TGTGCCAGCAGCTCAAAAGAGACCCAGTACTTC. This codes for CASSSKETQYF.

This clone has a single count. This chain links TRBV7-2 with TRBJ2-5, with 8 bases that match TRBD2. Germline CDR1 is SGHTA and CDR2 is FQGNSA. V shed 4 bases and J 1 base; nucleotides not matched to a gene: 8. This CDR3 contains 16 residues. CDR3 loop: CASSYTGGRTQETQYF. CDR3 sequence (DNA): TGTGCCAGCAGCTATACCGGCGGGAGGACCCAAGAGACCCAGTACTTC.

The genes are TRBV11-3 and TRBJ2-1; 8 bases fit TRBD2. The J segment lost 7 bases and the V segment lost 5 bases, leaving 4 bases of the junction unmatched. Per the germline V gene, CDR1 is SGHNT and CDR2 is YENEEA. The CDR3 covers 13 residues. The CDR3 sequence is CASSPSGGNEQFF. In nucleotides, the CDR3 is TGTGCCAGCAGCCCGAGCGGGGGAAATGAGCAGTTCTTC.

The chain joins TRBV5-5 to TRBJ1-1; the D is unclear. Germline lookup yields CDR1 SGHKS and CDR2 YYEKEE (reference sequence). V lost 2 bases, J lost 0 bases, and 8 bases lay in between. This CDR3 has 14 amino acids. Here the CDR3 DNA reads TGTGCCAGCAGCTTTAGCGGGATGAACACTGAAGCTTTCTTT. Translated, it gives CASSFSGMNTEAFF.

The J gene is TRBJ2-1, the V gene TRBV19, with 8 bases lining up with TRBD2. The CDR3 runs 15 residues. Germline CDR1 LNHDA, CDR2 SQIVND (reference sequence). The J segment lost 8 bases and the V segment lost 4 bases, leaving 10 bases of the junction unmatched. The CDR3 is CASSNLAGKDDEQFF. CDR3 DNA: TGTGCCAGTAGTAATTTAGCGGGAAAAGACGATGAGCAGTTCTTC.

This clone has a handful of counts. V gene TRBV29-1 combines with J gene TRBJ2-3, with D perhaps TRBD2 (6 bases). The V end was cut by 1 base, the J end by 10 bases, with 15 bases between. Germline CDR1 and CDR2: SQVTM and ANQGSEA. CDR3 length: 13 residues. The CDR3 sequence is CSVEGSGVDAQYF. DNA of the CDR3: TGCAGCGTTGAAGGGTCGGGGGTTGATGCGCAGTATTTT.

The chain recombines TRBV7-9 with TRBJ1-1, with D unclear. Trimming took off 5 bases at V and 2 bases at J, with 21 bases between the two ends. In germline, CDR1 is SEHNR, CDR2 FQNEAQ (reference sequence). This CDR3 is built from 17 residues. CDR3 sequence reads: CASSPRVASNLNTEAFF. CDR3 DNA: TGTGCCAGCAGCCCCCGTGTGGCCTCTAACTTAAACACTGAAGCTTTCTTT.

The CDR3 region has the DNA TGTGCCAGCAGCTCTTTCGGGACAGGGGGGGTTACAGATACGCAGTATTTT. The encoded protein is CASSSFGTGGVTDTQYF. V gene TRBV5-6 combines with J gene TRBJ2-3; 11 bases match TRBD1. CDR1 and CDR2 from the germline V gene are SGHDT and YYEEEE. V lost 3 bases to trimming and J lost 3 bases; unmatched junction nucleotides: 9. The CDR3 totals 17 residues.

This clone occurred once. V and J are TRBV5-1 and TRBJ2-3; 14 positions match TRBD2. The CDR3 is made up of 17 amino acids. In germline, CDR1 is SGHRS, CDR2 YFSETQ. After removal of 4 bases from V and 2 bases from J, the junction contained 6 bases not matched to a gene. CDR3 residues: CASSPGLAGESTDTQYF. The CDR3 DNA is TGCGCCAGCAGCCCGGGACTAGCGGGGGAGTCCACAGATACGCAGTATTTT.

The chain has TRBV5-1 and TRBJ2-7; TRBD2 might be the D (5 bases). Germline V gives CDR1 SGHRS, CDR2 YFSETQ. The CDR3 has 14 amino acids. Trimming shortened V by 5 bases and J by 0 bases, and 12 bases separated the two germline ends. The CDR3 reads CASRRGESSYEQYF. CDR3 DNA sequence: TGCGCCAGCAGACGGGGAGAGAGCTCCTACGAGCAGTACTTC.

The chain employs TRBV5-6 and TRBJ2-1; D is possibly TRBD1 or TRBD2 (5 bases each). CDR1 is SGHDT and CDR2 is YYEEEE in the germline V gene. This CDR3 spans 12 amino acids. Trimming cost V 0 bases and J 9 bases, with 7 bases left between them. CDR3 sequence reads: CASSLAGGEQFF. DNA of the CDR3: TGTGCCAGCAGCTTGGCTGGGGGTGAGCAGTTCTTC.

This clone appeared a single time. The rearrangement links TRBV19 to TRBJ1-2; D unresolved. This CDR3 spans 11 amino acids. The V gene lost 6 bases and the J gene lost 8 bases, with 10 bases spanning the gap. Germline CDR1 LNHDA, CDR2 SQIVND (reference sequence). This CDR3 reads CASSQSRGYTF. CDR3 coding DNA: TGTGCCAGTAGCCAATCTAGAGGCTACACCTTC. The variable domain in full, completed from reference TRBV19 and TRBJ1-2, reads DGGITQSPKYLFRKEGQNVTLSCEQNLNHDAMYWYRQDPGQGLRLIYYSQIVNDFQKGDIAEGYSVSREKKESFPLTVTSAQKNPTAFYLCASSQSRGYTFGSGTRLTVV.

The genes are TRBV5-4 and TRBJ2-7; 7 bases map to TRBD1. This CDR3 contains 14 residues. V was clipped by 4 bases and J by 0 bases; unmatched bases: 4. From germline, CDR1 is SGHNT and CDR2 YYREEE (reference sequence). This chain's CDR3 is CASSLDRRSYEQYF. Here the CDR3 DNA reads TGTGCCAGCAGCCTGGACAGGCGCTCCTACGAGCAGTACTTC.